This T cell receptor (beta chain) was obtained from a study of cytotoxic CD8 clonotypes in ibrutinib-treated CLL. In the case of this clone: Its cognate antigen is unknown.

A 1 in 200,000 to 1 in 1 million T cell depth was the sequencing target. This table comes from immunoSEQ multiplex PCR, and its TCRdb copy is limited to in-frame clones, with some not included. The table records fewer than 400,000 clones, 67% of them present only once. This CDR3 is built from 16 residues. Germline V lookup: CDR1 SGHVT, CDR2 SQSDAQ. Germline trimming cut 5 bases from V and 0 bases from J; bases unmatched to any gene: 4. The study, taken as a whole, reports: Elevated clonality accompanied ibrutinib response, with a return toward baseline values at progression.

This rearrangement joins TRBV7-4 to TRBJ2-3, with TRBD2 matching over 11 bases. Sequenced here: PBMCs, sampled after 36 months of ibrutinib treatment. This TCR came from a human donor with chronic lymphocytic leukemia. The CDR3 spells CASSQGLAASTDTQYF. CDR3 sequence (DNA): TGTGCCAGCAGCCAGGGACTAGCGGCGAGCACAGATACGCAGTATTTT.